This T cell receptor beta chain was documented in a study of T cell responses to AZD1222 COVID-19 vaccine. The CDR3 loop spans 11 amino acids. Trimming cost V 6 bases and J 3 bases, with 6 bases left between them. TCRdb's copy holds only in-frame clones and misses some; the assay was immunoSEQ multiplex PCR. The sample lists about 160,000 clones, 90% occurring once. The study pooled second doses at about 4 or about 12 weeks. The chain combines TRBV12-3 or TRBV12-4 with TRBJ2-7; no firm D call. The sample in question was peripheral blood, obtained 28 days after the second AZD1222 dose. The origin of this receptor is an adult who received the AZD1222 COVID-19 vaccine. The CDR3 loop is CASRSRYEQYF. The CDR3, as DNA: TGTGCCAGCAGGTCCCGCTACGAGCAGTACTTC.